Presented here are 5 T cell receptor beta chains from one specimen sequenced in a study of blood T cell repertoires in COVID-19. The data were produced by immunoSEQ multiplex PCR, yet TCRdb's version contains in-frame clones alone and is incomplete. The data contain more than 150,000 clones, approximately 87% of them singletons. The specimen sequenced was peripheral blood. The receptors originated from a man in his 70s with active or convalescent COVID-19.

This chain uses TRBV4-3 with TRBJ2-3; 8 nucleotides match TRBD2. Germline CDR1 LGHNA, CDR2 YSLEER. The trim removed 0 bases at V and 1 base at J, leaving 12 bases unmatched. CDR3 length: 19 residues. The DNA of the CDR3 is TGCGCCAGCAGCCAAGAGGGAGCAACTAGCGGAGGCCGCACAGATACGCAGTATTTT. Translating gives CASSQEGATSGGRTDTQYF.

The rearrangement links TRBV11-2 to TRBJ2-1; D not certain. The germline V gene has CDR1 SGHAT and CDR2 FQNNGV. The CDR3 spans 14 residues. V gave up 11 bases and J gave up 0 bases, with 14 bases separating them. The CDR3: CAADRGSSYNEQFF. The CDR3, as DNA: TGTGCCGCCGACCGCGGTAGCTCCTACAATGAGCAGTTCTTC.

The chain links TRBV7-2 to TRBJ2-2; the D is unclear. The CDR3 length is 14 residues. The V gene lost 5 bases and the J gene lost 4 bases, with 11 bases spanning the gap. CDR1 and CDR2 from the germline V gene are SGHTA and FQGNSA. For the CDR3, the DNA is TGTGCCAGCAGCCCTCCGCTTAGCACCGGGGAGCTGTTTTTT. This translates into CASSPPLSTGELFF.

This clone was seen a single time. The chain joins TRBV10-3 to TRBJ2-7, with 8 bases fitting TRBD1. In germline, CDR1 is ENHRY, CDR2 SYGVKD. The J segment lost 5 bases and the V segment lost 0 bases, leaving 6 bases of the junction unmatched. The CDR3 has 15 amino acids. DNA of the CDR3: TGTGCCATCAGTGAGTCACGACAGGGGCTTAACGAGCAGTACTTC. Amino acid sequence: CAISESRQGLNEQYF.

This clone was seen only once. The DNA for the CDR3 is TGTGCCAGCAGTGTTGAGATGACTGGAAACACCATATATTTT. Encoded protein: CASSVEMTGNTIYF. The V call is TRBV2, the J call TRBJ1-3; D not resolved. Per germline, CDR1 SNHLY and CDR2 FYNNEI. V was shortened by 4 bases and J by 2 bases, with 9 bases between the two germline ends. The length of the CDR3 is 14 residues.